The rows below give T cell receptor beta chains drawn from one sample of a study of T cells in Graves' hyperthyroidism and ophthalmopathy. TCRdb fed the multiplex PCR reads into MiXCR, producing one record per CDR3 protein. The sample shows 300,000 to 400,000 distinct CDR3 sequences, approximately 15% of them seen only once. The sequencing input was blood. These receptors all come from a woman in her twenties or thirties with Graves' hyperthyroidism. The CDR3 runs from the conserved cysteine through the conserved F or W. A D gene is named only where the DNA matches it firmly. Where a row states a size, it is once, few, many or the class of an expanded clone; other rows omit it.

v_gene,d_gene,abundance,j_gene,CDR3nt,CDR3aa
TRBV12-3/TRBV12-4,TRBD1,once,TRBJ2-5,TGTGCCAGCAGCAAACAGGGGAGCGAGACCCAGTACTTC,CASSKQGSETQYF
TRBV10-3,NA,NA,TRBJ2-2,TGTGCCATCAGTGCTACTAGTGGATCGGGTACCGGGGAGCTGTTTTTT,CAISATSGSGTGELFF
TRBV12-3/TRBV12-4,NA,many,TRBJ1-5,TGTGCCAGCAGTTTATCGGCGGCCGGTCAGCCCCAGCATTTT,CASSLSAAGQPQHF
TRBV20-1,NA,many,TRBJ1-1,TGCAGTGGTAGGCCCTATGGGGGACCCATGAACACTGAAGCTTTCTTT,CSGRPYGGPMNTEAFF
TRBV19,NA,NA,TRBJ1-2,TGTGCCAGTAGCCCTCGGGGGGGGCACGGCTACACCTTC,CASSPRGGHGYTF
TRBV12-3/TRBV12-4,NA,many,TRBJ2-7,TGTGCCAGCAGAGGCAGGGGCCACGAGCAGTACTTC,CASRGRGHEQYF
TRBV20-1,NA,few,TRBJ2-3,TGCAGTGCCGAAGCGGGCACAGATACGCAGTATTTT,CSAEAGTDTQYF
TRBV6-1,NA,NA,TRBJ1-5,TGTGCCAGCGGCCGGATGAACAATCAGCCCCAGCATTTT,CASGRMNNQPQHF
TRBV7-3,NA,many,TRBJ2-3,TGTGCCAGCAGCTTCAGCAGGGCAACAGATACGCAGTATTTT,CASSFSRATDTQYF
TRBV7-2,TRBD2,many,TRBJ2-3,TGTGCCAGCAGCCCCGGACTAGCGGGAGGGGGGGCTACGCAGTATTTT,CASSPGLAGGGATQYF
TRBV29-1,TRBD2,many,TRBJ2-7,TGCAGCGTGGCTAGCGGGAAATCGGCTTACGAGCAGTACTTC,CSVASGKSAYEQYF
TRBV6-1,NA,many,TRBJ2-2,TGTGCCATACAGGGGAACACCGGGGAGCTGTTTTTT,CAIQGNTGELFF
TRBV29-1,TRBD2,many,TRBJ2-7,TGCAGCGTTGAGGCGGGAGGCACCTACGAGCAGTACTTC,CSVEAGGTYEQYF
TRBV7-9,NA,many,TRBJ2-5,TGTGCCAGCAGGTCTACAAGACTTCGAGCAGAGACCCAGTACTTC,CASRSTRLRAETQYF
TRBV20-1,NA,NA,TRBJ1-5,TGCAGTGCTAGAGTTGAGGGTCAGCCCCAGCATTTT,CSARVEGQPQHF
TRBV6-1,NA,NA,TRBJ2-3,TGTGCCATATCTCCAGATACGCAGTATTTT,CAISPDTQYF
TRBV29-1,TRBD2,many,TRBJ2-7,TGCAGCGTTGAAGAACCCCCTCGGGCGGGAGGTACCTACGAGCAGTACTTC,CSVEEPPRAGGTYEQYF
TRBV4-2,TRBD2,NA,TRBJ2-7,TGTGCCAGCAGCCAAGGAGACCCGGGACTAGCGGGGAGTGGGTCCTACGAGCAGTACTTC,CASSQGDPGLAGSGSYEQYF